This TCR beta chain was identified during a study of blood T cell repertoires in COVID-19. Whole-study context: COVID-19 samples collected from the United States, Italy and Spain covered acute and convalescent phases.

Authors' data handling: The authors estimated nucleated cell counts from reference gene primer amplification. TCRdb's copy holds only in-frame clones and misses some; the assay was immunoSEQ multiplex PCR. Clone size and the V and J calls come from that table; the DNA yielded D and trimming. The data show approximately 87,000 clones, with around nine tenths seen just once and over 11% held by the top ten. V lost 3 bases to trimming and J lost 3 bases; unmatched junction nucleotides: 2. Germline lookup yields CDR1 SGHTA and CDR2 FQGNSA. The CDR3 loop spans 14 amino acids. The chain recombines TRBV7-2 with TRBJ1-5; 7 nucleotides line up with TRBD1. The sample was peripheral blood. This receptor was obtained from an older man with active or convalescent COVID-19. CDR3 in amino acids: CASSFGQDNQPQHF. CDR3 in DNA: TGTGCCAGCAGCTTCGGACAGGACAATCAGCCCCAGCATTTT.